These 8 T cell receptor beta chains originate from one sample sequenced in a study of blood T cell repertoires in COVID-19. Sequenced by immunoSEQ multiplex PCR; TCRdb stores in-frame clones only, minus some. The sample has tens of thousands of clones, about 89% seen once. The sample taken for sequencing was peripheral blood. Receptors originate from a woman in her 70s with acute or convalescent COVID-19.

The chain carries TRBV6-2 or TRBV6-3 and TRBJ2-1; 8 bases agree with TRBD2. CDR3 length: 16 amino acids. The V gene end was trimmed by 4 bases and the J gene end by 1 base; junction bases not matched to a gene: 6. The V gene's germline CDR1 is MNHEY and CDR2 SVGEGT. CDR3 coding DNA: TGTGCCAGCAGTTCCCCGCTAGCGGGTTCCTACAATGAGCAGTTCTTC. Its protein product is CASSSPLAGSYNEQFF.

V gene TRBV29-1 combines with J gene TRBJ1-4; D call uncertain. With 5 bases removed from V and 0 bases from J, the gap between germline ends came to 7 bases. The CDR3 runs to 13 residues. Germline V gene sequence: CDR1 SQVTM, CDR2 ANQGSEA. The CDR3 bases are TGCAGCGTTCACAGCCCAACTAATGAAAAACTGTTTTTT. Protein: CSVHSPTNEKLFF.

In DNA, the CDR3 is TGCGCCAGCACCACAGGGGGCGCTTACCCCGGGGAGCTGTTTTTT. Protein sequence: CASTTGGAYPGELFF. The chain joins TRBV5-1 to TRBJ2-2, with 9 bases aligning to TRBD1. CDR3 size: 15 residues. The germline CDR1 and CDR2 sequences are SGHRS and YFSETQ. J gave up 6 bases and V 6 bases, and 9 bases lay outside the gene matches.

The V and J genes are TRBV3-1 (or the pseudogene TRBV3-2) and TRBJ2-7; D is perhaps TRBD2 (5 bases). The V and J ends lost 0 bases and 3 bases respectively, with 15 bases between them. Germline lookup yields CDR1 LGHDT and CDR2 YNNKEL (reference sequence). There are 16 residues in the CDR3. The CDR3 protein is CASSQDRAVKIYEQYF. The CDR3, as DNA: TGTGCCAGCAGCCAAGATCGAGCGGTAAAAATCTACGAGCAGTACTTC.

The rearrangement links TRBV5-5 to TRBJ1-4, with D uncertain. The germline V gene has CDR1 SGHKS and CDR2 YYEKEE (reference sequence). This CDR3 is built from 13 residues. Trimming took 6 bases from V and 0 from J, leaving 6 bases between them. The CDR3 loop reads CASTYATNEKLFF. The CDR3 DNA sequence: TGTGCCAGCACCTATGCAACTAATGAAAAACTGTTTTTT.

The chain employs TRBV5-1 and TRBJ1-3, with D possibly matching TRBD1 (6 bases). The V and J ends lost 4 bases and 2 bases respectively, with 16 bases between them. The germline gives CDR1 SGHRS, CDR2 YFSETQ. The CDR3 has 16 residues. The CDR3 bases are TGCGCCAGCAGCAATCCTGGGGGCTTGACTGGAAACACCATATATTTT. The encoded protein is CASSNPGGLTGNTIYF.

This chain links TRBV30 with TRBJ2-3; weak D call: TRBD2 (6 bases). The CDR3 spans 17 residues. Germline V gene sequence: CDR1 GTSNPN, CDR2 SVGIG (reference sequence). Trimming stripped 4 bases from V and 1 base from J, with 21 bases between. CDR3 in DNA: TGTGCCTGGATGGCGGGGTCTATGGCGATCGGCACAGATACGCAGTATTTT. This translates into CAWMAGSMAIGTDTQYF.

V is TRBV24-1 and J is TRBJ2-7, with 11 bases lining up with TRBD1. The length of the CDR3 is 11 residues. CDR1 and CDR2 (germline): KGHDR, SFDVKD. The V gene end was trimmed by 4 bases and the J gene end by 12 bases; junction bases not matched to a gene: 1. The CDR3 spells CATSEGQGVYV. CDR3 DNA: TGTGCCACCAGTGAGGGACAGGGGGTGTACGTC.